This TCR beta chain was found in a study of blood T cells in healthy people across ages. This clonotype was detected many times. The target antigen is unknown. Next came a second PCR, run for about 7 to 11 cycles, which used a sample-barcoded 5' primer along with a J-beta primer mix. A single record per CDR3 protein comes from TCRdb applying MiXCR to the 5' RACE reads. The table has about 1,400,000 distinct CDR3 sequences, around 39% seen once. General study results and limits: A roughly linear fall in TCR beta diversity per million T cells was seen with increasing age. Diversity of TCR beta correlated strongly with naive T cell percentage.

Between the trimmed V and J ends, which lost 0 bases and 0 bases, there was a span of 7 bases. The CDR3 runs 15 residues. Looked up from germline, CDR1 is MGHRA and CDR2 is YSYEKL. Material: blood. The V gene is TRBV4-1, the J gene TRBJ2-3; the D is unclear. This receptor was identified in a woman aged 18-29 years in good health. CDR3 DNA: TGCGCCAGCAGCCAAGAAGGGCGTAGCACAGATACGCAGTATTTT. This sequence encodes CASSQEGRSTDTQYF.